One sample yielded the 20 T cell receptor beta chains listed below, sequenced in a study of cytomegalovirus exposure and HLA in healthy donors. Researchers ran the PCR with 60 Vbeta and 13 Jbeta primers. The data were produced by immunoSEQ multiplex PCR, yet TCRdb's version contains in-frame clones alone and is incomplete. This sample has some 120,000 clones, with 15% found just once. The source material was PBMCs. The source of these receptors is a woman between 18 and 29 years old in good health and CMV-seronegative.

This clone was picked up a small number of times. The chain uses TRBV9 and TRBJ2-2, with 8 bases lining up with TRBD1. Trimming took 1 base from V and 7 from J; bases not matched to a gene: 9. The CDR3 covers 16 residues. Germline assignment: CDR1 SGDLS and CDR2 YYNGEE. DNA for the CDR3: TGTGCCAGCAGCGTATCGAGCCAGGGGGCTGTCGGGGAGCTGTTTTTT. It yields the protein CASSVSSQGAVGELFF.

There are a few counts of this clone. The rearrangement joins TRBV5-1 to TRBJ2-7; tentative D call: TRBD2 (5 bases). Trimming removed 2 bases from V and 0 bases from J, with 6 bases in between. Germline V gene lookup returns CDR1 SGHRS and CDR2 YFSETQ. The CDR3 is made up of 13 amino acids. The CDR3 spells CASSFRDSYEQYF. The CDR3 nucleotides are TGCGCCAGCAGCTTCCGGGACTCCTACGAGCAGTACTTC.

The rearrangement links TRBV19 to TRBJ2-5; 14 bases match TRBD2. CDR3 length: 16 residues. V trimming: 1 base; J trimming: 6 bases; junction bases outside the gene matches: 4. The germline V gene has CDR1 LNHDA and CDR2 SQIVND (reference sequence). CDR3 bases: TGTGCCAGTAGTATAGGGACTAGCGGGAGGACGAAGACCCAGTACTTC. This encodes CASSIGTSGRTKTQYF.

CDR3 loop: CASSLKRTSNTEAFF. CDR3 coding DNA: TGTGCCAGCAGCTTGAAACGGACTTCGAACACTGAAGCTTTCTTT. The rearrangement uses TRBV5-6 and TRBJ1-1; the D is unclear. This CDR3 has 15 amino acids. The germline V gene has CDR1 SGHDT and CDR2 YYEEEE. The V gene lost 1 base and the J gene lost 1 base, with 11 bases spanning the gap.

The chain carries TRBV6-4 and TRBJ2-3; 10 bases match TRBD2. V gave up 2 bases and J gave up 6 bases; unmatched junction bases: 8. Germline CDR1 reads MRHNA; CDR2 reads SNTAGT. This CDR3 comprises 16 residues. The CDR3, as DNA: TGTGCCAGCAGTGACGGGCTAGCGGGGGCCGGGGATACGCAGTATTTT. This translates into CASSDGLAGAGDTQYF.

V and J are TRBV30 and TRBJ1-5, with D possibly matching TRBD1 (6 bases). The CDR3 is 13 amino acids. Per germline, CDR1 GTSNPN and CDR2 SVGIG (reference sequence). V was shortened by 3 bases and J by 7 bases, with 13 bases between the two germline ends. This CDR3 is CAWSQGSEQPQHF. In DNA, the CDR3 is TGTGCCTGGAGCCAGGGGTCGGAGCAGCCCCAGCATTTT.

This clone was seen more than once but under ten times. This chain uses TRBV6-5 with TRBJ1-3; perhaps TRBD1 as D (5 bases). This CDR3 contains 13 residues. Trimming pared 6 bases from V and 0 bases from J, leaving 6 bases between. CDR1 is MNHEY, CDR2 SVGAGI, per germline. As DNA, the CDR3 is TGTGCCAGCAGGCAGGGCTCTGGAAACACCATATATTTT. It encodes CASRQGSGNTIYF.

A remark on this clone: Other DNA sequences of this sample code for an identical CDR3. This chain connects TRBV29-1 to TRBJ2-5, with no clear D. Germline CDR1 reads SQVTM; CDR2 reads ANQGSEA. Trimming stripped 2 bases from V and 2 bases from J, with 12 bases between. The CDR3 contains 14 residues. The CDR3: CSVETQAQQETQYF. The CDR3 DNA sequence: TGCAGCGTTGAAACGCAGGCCCAACAAGAGACCCAGTACTTC.

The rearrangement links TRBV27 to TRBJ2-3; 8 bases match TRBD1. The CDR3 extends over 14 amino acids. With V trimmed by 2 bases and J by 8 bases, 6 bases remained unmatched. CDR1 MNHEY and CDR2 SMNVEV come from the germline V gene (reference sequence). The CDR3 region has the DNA TGTGCCAGCAGTTTAGAGGGACAGGCGACTACGCAGTATTTT. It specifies CASSLEGQATTQYF.

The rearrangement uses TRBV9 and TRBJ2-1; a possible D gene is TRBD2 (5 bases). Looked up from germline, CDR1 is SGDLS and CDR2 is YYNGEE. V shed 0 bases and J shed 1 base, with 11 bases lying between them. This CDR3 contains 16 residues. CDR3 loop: CASSVETDLSYNEQFF. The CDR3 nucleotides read TGTGCCAGCAGCGTAGAGACGGACTTGTCCTACAATGAGCAGTTCTTC. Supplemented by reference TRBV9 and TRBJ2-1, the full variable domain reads DSGVTQTPKHLITATGQRVTLRCSPRSGDLSVYWYQQSLDQGLQFLIQYYNGEERAKGNILERFSAQQFPDLHSELNLSSLELGDSALYFCASSVETDLSYNEQFFGPGTRLTVL.

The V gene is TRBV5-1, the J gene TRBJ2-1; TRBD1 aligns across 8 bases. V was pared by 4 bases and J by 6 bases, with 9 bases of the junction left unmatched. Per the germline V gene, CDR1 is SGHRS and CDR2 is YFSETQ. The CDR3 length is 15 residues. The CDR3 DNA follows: TGCGCCAGCAGCGCTGCCGGGACAGGTCGCAATGAGCAGTTCTTC. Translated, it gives CASSAAGTGRNEQFF.

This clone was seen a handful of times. The CDR3 is CASSFFGTGNEKLFF. The DNA of the CDR3 is TGTGCCAGCTCATTCTTCGGGACAGGGAACGAAAAACTGTTTTTT. This chain joins TRBV18 and TRBJ1-4; 9 bases match TRBD1. The CDR3 has 15 residues. CDR1 and CDR2 (germline): KGHSH, LQKENI. Germline trimming cut 5 bases from V and 8 bases from J; bases unmatched to any gene: 9.

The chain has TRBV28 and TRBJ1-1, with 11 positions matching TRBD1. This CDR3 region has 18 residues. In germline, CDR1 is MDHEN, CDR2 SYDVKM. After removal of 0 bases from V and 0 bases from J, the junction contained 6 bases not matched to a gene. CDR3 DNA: TGTGCCAGCAGTTTATGGGGACAGGGGGTTACGGTGAACACTGAAGCTTTCTTT. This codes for CASSLWGQGVTVNTEAFF. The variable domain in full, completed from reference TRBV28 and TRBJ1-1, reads DVKVTQSSRYLVKRTGEKVFLECVQDMDHENMFWYRQDPGLGLRLIYFSYDVKMKEKGDIPEGYSVSREKKERFSLILESASTNQTSMYLCASSLWGQGVTVNTEAFFGQGTRLTVV.

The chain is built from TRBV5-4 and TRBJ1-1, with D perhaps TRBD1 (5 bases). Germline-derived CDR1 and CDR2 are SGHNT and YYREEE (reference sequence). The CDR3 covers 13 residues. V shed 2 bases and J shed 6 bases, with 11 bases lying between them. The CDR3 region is CASSFQGVPEAFF. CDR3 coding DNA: TGTGCCAGCAGCTTCCAAGGGGTTCCTGAAGCTTTCTTT. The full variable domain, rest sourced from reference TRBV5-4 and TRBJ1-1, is ETGVTQSPTHLIKTRGQQVTLRCSSQSGHNTVSWYQQALGQGPQFIFQYYREEENGRGNFPPRFSGLQFPNYSSELNVNALELDDSALYLCASSFQGVPEAFFGQGTRLTVV.

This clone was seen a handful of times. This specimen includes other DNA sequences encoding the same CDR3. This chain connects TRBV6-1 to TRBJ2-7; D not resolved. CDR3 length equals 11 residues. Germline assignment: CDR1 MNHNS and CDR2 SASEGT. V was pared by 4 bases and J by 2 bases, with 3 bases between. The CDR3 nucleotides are TGTGCCAGCAGTGCCACCTACGAGCAGTACTTC. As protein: CASSATYEQYF.

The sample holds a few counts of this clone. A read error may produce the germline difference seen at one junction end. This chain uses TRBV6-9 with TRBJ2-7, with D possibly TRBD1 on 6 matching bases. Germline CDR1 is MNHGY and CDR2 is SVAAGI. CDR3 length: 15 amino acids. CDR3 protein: CASRRGSLRSSEQYF. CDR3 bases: TGTGCCAGCAGAAGGGGGTCCCTCAGGTCCTCCGAGCAGTACTTC.

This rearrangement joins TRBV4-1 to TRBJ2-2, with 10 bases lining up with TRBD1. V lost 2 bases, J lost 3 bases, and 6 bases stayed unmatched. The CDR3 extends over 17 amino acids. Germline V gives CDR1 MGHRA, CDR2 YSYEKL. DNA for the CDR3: TGCGCCAGCAGCCAACCTGACAGGGGGCTGGACACCGGGGAGCTGTTTTTT. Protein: CASSQPDRGLDTGELFF.

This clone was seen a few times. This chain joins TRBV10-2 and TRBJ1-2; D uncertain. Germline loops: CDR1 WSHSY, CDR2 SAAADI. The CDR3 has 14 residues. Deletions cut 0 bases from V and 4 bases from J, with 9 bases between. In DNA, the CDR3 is TGCGCCAGCAGTGAGTCGAGGGAACGCTATGGCTACACCTTC. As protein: CASSESRERYGYTF.

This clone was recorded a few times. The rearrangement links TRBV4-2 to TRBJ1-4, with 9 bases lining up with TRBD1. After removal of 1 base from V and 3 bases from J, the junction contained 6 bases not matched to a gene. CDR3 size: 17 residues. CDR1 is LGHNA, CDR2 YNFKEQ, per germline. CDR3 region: CASSQVGTGRANEKLFF. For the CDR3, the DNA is TGTGCCAGCAGCCAAGTTGGGACAGGGAGGGCTAATGAAAAACTGTTTTTT.

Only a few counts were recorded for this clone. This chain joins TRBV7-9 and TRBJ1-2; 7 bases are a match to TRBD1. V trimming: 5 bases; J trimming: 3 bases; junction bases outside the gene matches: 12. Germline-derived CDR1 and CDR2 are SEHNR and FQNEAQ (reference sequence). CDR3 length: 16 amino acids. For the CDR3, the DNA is TGTGCCAGCAGCCCATTCGTTACAGGGGCGGACTATGGCTACACCTTC. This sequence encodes CASSPFVTGADYGYTF.